The clone carrying this T cell receptor (beta chain) has only one observation. Its antigen is unidentified. The germline gives CDR1 MGHRA, CDR2 YSYEKL. V lost 0 bases to trimming and J lost 3 bases, with 9 bases between them. This CDR3 contains 15 residues. The entry originates in a study of siplizumab effects on memory and regulatory T cells. Study-wide results and caveats: About 80-97% of proliferating CD4+ or CD8+ clones had no assignable naive or memory phenotype. The apparent diversity of naive T cells exceeded that of memory cells, and naive T cells seemed to make a major contribution to the alloresponse. Suppressive capability of dividing Tregs from siplizumab cultures went unverified. Versus approximately 29% in controls, the mappable alloreactive CD4+ clones averaged around 69% Treg-derived with siplizumab.

Assay used: immunoSEQ multiplex PCR; TCRdb lists only in-frame clones, some missing. The sample lists 98,000 or so clones; over 85% were seen once. The rearrangement joins TRBV4-1 to TRBJ2-1; D is unresolved. The sequenced material came from Tregs sorted from blood. The clonotype originates from a human donor in good health. The DNA for the CDR3 is TGCGCCAGCAGCCAAGAGGTAACTTTCTACAATGAGCAGTTCTTC. It yields the protein CASSQEVTFYNEQFF.